This is a list of T cell receptor beta chains from one sample in a study of shared clonotypes between healthy human individuals. Method: immunoSEQ multiplex PCR; TCRdb's copy keeps in-frame clones and lacks some. The sample contains more than 2 million clones, 93% of which appear only once. Input material: naive CD8+ T cells from PBMCs. These receptor sequences come from a man between 18 and 29 years old in good health. Some clones in this sample may be carry-over from other donors' samples. Both conserved end residues are part of each CDR3. D genes are given only for firm matches. Only some rows state a clone size, as once, few, many or a class for expanded clones.

cdr3_nt: TGTGCCAGCAGCCCTAATGAGCGGGATTACACCGGGGAGCTGTTTTTT
cdr3_aa: CASSPNERDYTGELFF
clone_size: -
d_call: TRBD2
cdr3_length: 16
j_call: TRBJ2-2
v_call: TRBV7-9

cdr3_nt: TGTGCCAGCAGTCTCGACATCCTAGGCAACTATGGCTACACCTTC
cdr3_aa: CASSLDILGNYGYTF
clone_size: -
d_call: -
cdr3_length: 15
j_call: TRBJ1-2
v_call: TRBV5-5

cdr3_nt: TGTGCCTGGAGAAGGGTGGGAGGGCCTGAAGCTTTCTTT
cdr3_aa: CAWRRVGGPEAFF
clone_size: -
d_call: -
cdr3_length: 13
j_call: TRBJ1-1
v_call: TRBV30

cdr3_nt: TGTGCCAGCAGTGTCCCACCCTTGGGGCTTGATGGCTACACCTTC
cdr3_aa: CASSVPPLGLDGYTF
clone_size: -
d_call: -
cdr3_length: 15
j_call: TRBJ1-2
v_call: TRBV6-1

cdr3_nt: TGCGCCAGCAGCCAAGAGCCTCTAGCGGGGGGCAATGAGCAGTTCTTC
cdr3_aa: CASSQEPLAGGNEQFF
clone_size: -
d_call: TRBD2
cdr3_length: 16
j_call: TRBJ2-1
v_call: TRBV4-3

cdr3_nt: TGTGCCAGTCTTCGGGCGGGAGCTAGCACAGATACGCAGTATTTT
cdr3_aa: CASLRAGASTDTQYF
clone_size: -
d_call: TRBD2
cdr3_length: 15
j_call: TRBJ2-3
v_call: TRBV6-5

cdr3_nt: TGTGCCAGCAGCTTAGAAGCGAGCTGGCGGGAGGGCAGGAATGAGCAGTTCTTC
cdr3_aa: CASSLEASWREGRNEQFF
clone_size: -
d_call: TRBD2
cdr3_length: 18
j_call: TRBJ2-1
v_call: TRBV7-2

cdr3_nt: TGTGCCAGCAGTTCTCGGGCCTCAATGGAGTACTATGGCTACACCTTC
cdr3_aa: CASSSRASMEYYGYTF
clone_size: once
d_call: -
cdr3_length: 16
j_call: TRBJ1-2
v_call: TRBV28

cdr3_nt: TGTGCCAGCAGCTTAGGATGGGGACAAATGGGGGAGCAGTACTTC
cdr3_aa: CASSLGWGQMGEQYF
clone_size: once
d_call: -
cdr3_length: 15
j_call: TRBJ2-7
v_call: TRBV7-9

cdr3_nt: TGTGCCAGCAGCTTCGGACAGGGGGGCTACGAGCAGTACTTC
cdr3_aa: CASSFGQGGYEQYF
clone_size: -
d_call: TRBD1
cdr3_length: 14
j_call: TRBJ2-7
v_call: TRBV11-2

cdr3_nt: TGCGCCAGCAGCTTGGCCGAATACCGCACAGATACGCAGTATTTT
cdr3_aa: CASSLAEYRTDTQYF
clone_size: -
d_call: -
cdr3_length: 15
j_call: TRBJ2-3
v_call: TRBV5-1

cdr3_nt: TGCGCCAGCGGCGCGGCGACAGCCCACTCCTACGAGCAGTACTTC
cdr3_aa: CASGAATAHSYEQYF
clone_size: -
d_call: -
cdr3_length: 15
j_call: TRBJ2-7
v_call: TRBV5-1

cdr3_nt: TGTGCCAGCAGCCCCTACGGGACCCACTACGAGCAGTACTTC
cdr3_aa: CASSPYGTHYEQYF
clone_size: once
d_call: -
cdr3_length: 14
j_call: TRBJ2-7
v_call: TRBV11-2

cdr3_nt: TGTGCCAGCAGTGACCCGGACGAGCAGTACTACGAGCAGTACTTC
cdr3_aa: CASSDPDEQYYEQYF
clone_size: once
d_call: -
cdr3_length: 15
j_call: TRBJ2-7
v_call: TRBV6-4

cdr3_nt: TGTGCCAGTAGTCTGGGACAGCAGGGCTATGGCTACACCTTC
cdr3_aa: CASSLGQQGYGYTF
clone_size: -
d_call: TRBD1
cdr3_length: 14
j_call: TRBJ1-2
v_call: TRBV19

cdr3_nt: TGTGCCAGCAGTTTATCTTGGACAAAGGCCCGAACTAACTATGGCTACACCTTC
cdr3_aa: CASSLSWTKARTNYGYTF
clone_size: once
d_call: -
cdr3_length: 18
j_call: TRBJ1-2
v_call: TRBV28

cdr3_nt: TGTGCCAGCAGCTTGTCACGGGAAAATCGAGACAATGAGCAGTTCTTC
cdr3_aa: CASSLSRENRDNEQFF
clone_size: -
d_call: -
cdr3_length: 16
j_call: TRBJ2-1
v_call: TRBV5-4

cdr3_nt: TGTGCCTGGAAGGGGACAGGGGACCACGAGCAGTACTTC
cdr3_aa: CAWKGTGDHEQYF
clone_size: -
d_call: TRBD1
cdr3_length: 13
j_call: TRBJ2-7
v_call: TRBV30

cdr3_nt: TGTGCCAGCAGCCAAGGCACTCCTCGCCTACAGGGGGTTGTCTATGGCTACACCTTC
cdr3_aa: CASSQGTPRLQGVVYGYTF
clone_size: -
d_call: TRBD1
cdr3_length: 19
j_call: TRBJ1-2
v_call: TRBV4-2

cdr3_nt: TGTGCCAGCAGCCTGGCTAGCGGGAGCAATGAGCAGTTCTTC
cdr3_aa: CASSLASGSNEQFF
clone_size: -
d_call: TRBD2
cdr3_length: 14
j_call: TRBJ2-1
v_call: TRBV9

cdr3_nt: TGCGCCAGCAGCCAAGATTGGTCACTGCAGTTCTTC
cdr3_aa: CASSQDWSLQFF
clone_size: -
d_call: -
cdr3_length: 12
j_call: TRBJ2-1
v_call: TRBV4-3

cdr3_nt: TGTGCCAGCAGCCACGCCAGGGGGCCCACAGATACGCAGTATTTT
cdr3_aa: CASSHARGPTDTQYF
clone_size: -
d_call: TRBD1
cdr3_length: 15
j_call: TRBJ2-3
v_call: TRBV7-3

cdr3_nt: TGTGCCAGCAGCCAAGATCTGGCTTCAGACTACGAGCAGTACTTC
cdr3_aa: CASSQDLASDYEQYF
clone_size: -
d_call: -
cdr3_length: 15
j_call: TRBJ2-7
v_call: TRBV4-2

cdr3_nt: TGTGCGGTTGGGCCAGATACGCAGTATTTT
cdr3_aa: CAVGPDTQYF
clone_size: -
d_call: -
cdr3_length: 10
j_call: TRBJ2-3
v_call: TRBV6-5

cdr3_nt: TGTGCCAGCAGTCCTGACAGGTCCTACGAGCAGTACTTC
cdr3_aa: CASSPDRSYEQYF
clone_size: -
d_call: -
cdr3_length: 13
j_call: TRBJ2-7
v_call: TRBV14

cdr3_nt: TGTGCCAGCAGTCGTCCCGGGACAGGGAACGAGCAGTACTTC
cdr3_aa: CASSRPGTGNEQYF
clone_size: -
d_call: TRBD1
cdr3_length: 14
j_call: TRBJ2-7
v_call: TRBV7-6

cdr3_nt: TGTGCCAGCAGCTTATGGGCAGGGGGCGTTTACGACACTGAAGCTTTCTTT
cdr3_aa: CASSLWAGGVYDTEAFF
clone_size: -
d_call: TRBD1
cdr3_length: 17
j_call: TRBJ1-1
v_call: TRBV11-2

cdr3_nt: TGTGCCAGCAGCGACGGCCCCCGAGGCAATCAGCCCCAGCATTTT
cdr3_aa: CASSDGPRGNQPQHF
clone_size: -
d_call: -
cdr3_length: 15
j_call: TRBJ1-5
v_call: TRBV7-8

cdr3_nt: TGTGCCACCCGGGGAGAGACCCAGTACTTC
cdr3_aa: CATRGETQYF
clone_size: -
d_call: -
cdr3_length: 10
j_call: TRBJ2-5
v_call: TRBV10-3

cdr3_nt: TGTGCCAGCAGCTCACGGGACACGCGCTACGAGCAGTACTTC
cdr3_aa: CASSSRDTRYEQYF
clone_size: -
d_call: -
cdr3_length: 14
j_call: TRBJ2-7
v_call: TRBV7-2

cdr3_nt: TGTGCCACCAGCGAAGGACAGAAGTCTGGCTACACCTTC
cdr3_aa: CATSEGQKSGYTF
clone_size: -
d_call: -
cdr3_length: 13
j_call: TRBJ1-2
v_call: TRBV15

cdr3_nt: TGTGCCAGCAGAAGACACACCGGGGAGCTGTTTTTT
cdr3_aa: CASRRHTGELFF
clone_size: -
d_call: -
cdr3_length: 12
j_call: TRBJ2-2
v_call: TRBV7-8

cdr3_nt: TGTGCCAGCAGAGGTGGGACAGGGAGCGGCTACACCTTC
cdr3_aa: CASRGGTGSGYTF
clone_size: -
d_call: TRBD1
cdr3_length: 13
j_call: TRBJ1-2
v_call: TRBV2

cdr3_nt: TGCGCCAGCAGCGACTCTCCGGGACTAGTTAGCCCTAGCTCCTACAATGAGCAGTTCTTC
cdr3_aa: CASSDSPGLVSPSSYNEQFF
clone_size: once
d_call: TRBD2
cdr3_length: 20
j_call: TRBJ2-1
v_call: TRBV5-1

cdr3_nt: TGCAGCGCTCTAGCGGTCTACAATGAGCAGTTCTTC
cdr3_aa: CSALAVYNEQFF
clone_size: -
d_call: TRBD2
cdr3_length: 12
j_call: TRBJ2-1
v_call: TRBV29-1

cdr3_nt: TGTGCCAGCAGCTCCGGGACAGGGGGCGGCGAGGACTACGAGCAGTACTTC
cdr3_aa: CASSSGTGGGEDYEQYF
clone_size: -
d_call: TRBD1
cdr3_length: 17
j_call: TRBJ2-7
v_call: TRBV5-8

cdr3_nt: TGTGCCAGTAGTAGAGACAGGGGAAACACTGAAGCTTTCTTT
cdr3_aa: CASSRDRGNTEAFF
clone_size: -
d_call: TRBD1
cdr3_length: 14
j_call: TRBJ1-1
v_call: TRBV19

cdr3_nt: TGTGCCAGCAGCCCGATCCAGTTCCGGGACTATCCCAACGAGCAGTACTTC
cdr3_aa: CASSPIQFRDYPNEQYF
clone_size: -
d_call: TRBD2
cdr3_length: 17
j_call: TRBJ2-7
v_call: TRBV28

cdr3_nt: TGTGCCAGCAGCCTATCCTTGAGGGGATCTGGGGCCAACGTCCTGACTTTC
cdr3_aa: CASSLSLRGSGANVLTF
clone_size: -
d_call: -
cdr3_length: 17
j_call: TRBJ2-6
v_call: TRBV9

cdr3_nt: TGTGCCAGCAGTCCGCGGACTAGCGGGACCTACAATGAGCAGTTCTTC
cdr3_aa: CASSPRTSGTYNEQFF
clone_size: -
d_call: TRBD2
cdr3_length: 16
j_call: TRBJ2-1
v_call: TRBV27

cdr3_nt: TGTGCCAGCAGCTCGCGCGCCCGGGACACCACCTACGAGCAGTACTTC
cdr3_aa: CASSSRARDTTYEQYF
clone_size: -
d_call: -
cdr3_length: 16
j_call: TRBJ2-7
v_call: TRBV7-9

cdr3_nt: TGTGCCAGCAGCTTATCGGGACAAGCAGATACGCAGTATTTT
cdr3_aa: CASSLSGQADTQYF
clone_size: -
d_call: -
cdr3_length: 14
j_call: TRBJ2-3
v_call: TRBV7-8

cdr3_nt: TGTGCCAGCAGTTATAACGCCGGGGAGCTGTTTTTT
cdr3_aa: CASSYNAGELFF
clone_size: -
d_call: -
cdr3_length: 12
j_call: TRBJ2-2
v_call: TRBV6-6

cdr3_nt: TGTGCCAGCAGCCACCATCCCGGGACAGGGGGCGGTCGGAACACCGGGGAGCTGTTTTTT
cdr3_aa: CASSHHPGTGGGRNTGELFF
clone_size: -
d_call: TRBD1
cdr3_length: 20
j_call: TRBJ2-2
v_call: TRBV11-3